This record covers a single TCR beta chain. Its antigen is as yet unknown. Method: immunoSEQ multiplex PCR; TCRdb's copy keeps in-frame clones and lacks some. The table lists about 1,800 clones, approximately 30% of them singletons. The data derive from a study of T cells in localized non-small cell lung cancer. Points from the study as a whole: Uninvolved nearby lung showed the greatest T cell clonality, exceeding that found in tumor.

The sequencing used normal lung tissue next to the tumor, collected before any cancer treatment. This receptor was obtained from a male donor at least 60 years old with stage II squamous cell lung carcinoma.

In DNA form, the CDR3 reads TGTGCCAGTAGTATGGGACAGCTTCGGATCTATGGCTACACCTTC. Translating gives CASSMGQLRIYGYTF. The chain combines TRBV19 with TRBJ1-2, with 7 nucleotides matching TRBD1. The CDR3 is 15 residues long. Trimming took 3 bases from V and 4 from J; bases not matched to a gene: 8. Germline CDR1 is LNHDA and CDR2 is SQIVND (reference sequence).